A single sample gave rise to the 14 T cell receptor beta chains below, sequenced in a study of a mutant IDH1 vaccine in newly diagnosed glioma. Time point here: baseline, week 1 (first vaccination visit). Treatment noted: pre-vaccination baseline after standard-of-care therapy. Measured with immunoSEQ multiplex PCR; TCRdb has only the in-frame clones, and not every one. The data contain around 87,000 clones, roughly 80% of them singletons. This material consisted of PBMCs, taken from a glioma patient treated with radiotherapy, temozolomide or both. These receptors originate from a woman aged 45-65 years with glioma.

The chain employs TRBV18 and TRBJ2-1, with TRBD1 matching 8 bases. Trimming removed 4 bases from V and 7 bases from J; junction bases left unmatched: 3. The CDR3 is 13 amino acids. Germline assignment: CDR1 KGHSH and CDR2 LQKENI. The CDR3 loop reads CASSRGQGNEQFF. CDR3 in DNA: TGTGCCAGCTCACGTGGACAGGGAAATGAGCAGTTCTTC.

The chain joins TRBV2 to TRBJ2-7; perhaps TRBD2 as D (5 bases). The CDR3 length is 11 residues. CDR1 and CDR2 (germline): SNHLY, FYNNEI. The V gene lost 11 bases and the J gene lost 7 bases, with 15 bases spanning the gap. As DNA, the CDR3 is TGTGCCGGAAGTCTGGGCGGGGAGCAGTACTTC. Its translation: CAGSLGGEQYF.

J is TRBJ2-7 and V is TRBV9; D could derive from TRBD1 or TRBD2 (5 bases each). Trimming pared 4 bases from V and 7 bases from J, leaving 15 bases between. The CDR3 sequence is 13 residues long. The germline V gene has CDR1 SGDLS and CDR2 YYNGEE. CDR3 nucleotide sequence: TGTGCCAGCAGCTTATACGAGGGGTTGGAGCAGTACTTC. It codes for CASSLYEGLEQYF.

The V and J genes are TRBV9 and TRBJ2-7; 8 nucleotides align to TRBD2. Germline values: CDR1 SGDLS, CDR2 YYNGEE. V was clipped by 1 base and J by 3 bases; unmatched bases: 0. The CDR3 sequence is 13 residues long. CDR3 amino acids: CASSVSGSYEQYF. The CDR3 region has the DNA TGTGCCAGCAGCGTAAGCGGGAGCTACGAGCAGTACTTC. The entire variable domain, with the rest obtained from reference TRBV9 and TRBJ2-7, is as follows: DSGVTQTPKHLITATGQRVTLRCSPRSGDLSVYWYQQSLDQGLQFLIQYYNGEERAKGNILERFSAQQFPDLHSELNLSSLELGDSALYFCASSVSGSYEQYFGPGTRLTVT.

V usage is TRBV6-5 and J usage is TRBJ1-2, with 8 bases matching TRBD1. The CDR3 has 14 amino acids. J was trimmed by 6 bases and V by 5 bases; bases with no gene match: 8. Germline V gene lookup returns CDR1 MNHEY and CDR2 SVGAGI. The chain's CDR3 is CASSGQGPGNGYTF. The CDR3 DNA follows: TGTGCCAGCAGTGGACAGGGTCCCGGGAATGGCTACACCTTC.

The J gene is TRBJ2-4, the V gene TRBV5-4; a possible D gene is TRBD1 (6 bases). Germline CDR1 is SGHNT and CDR2 is YYREEE (reference sequence). The CDR3 is 15 residues long. The V end was cut by 2 bases, the J end by 1 base, with 10 bases between. The CDR3 DNA follows: TGTGCCAGCAGCTTACAGGGAAGTGCCAAAAACATTCAGTACTTC. Translated: CASSLQGSAKNIQYF.

This rearrangement joins TRBV27 to TRBJ1-6; a possible D gene is TRBD1 (6 bases). Germline values: CDR1 MNHEY, CDR2 SMNVEV (reference sequence). The CDR3 loop spans 16 amino acids. The germline V and J ends were trimmed by 5 bases and 0 bases, with 11 bases remaining between them. The CDR3 is CASSPQGSSYNSPLHF. Written as DNA, the CDR3 is TGTGCCAGCAGTCCTCAGGGGAGCTCCTATAATTCACCCCTCCACTTT.

For the CDR3, the DNA is TGTGCCAGCAGTGAAAGCGGAGGAGGAGTCATCAGGGGAGAAAAACTGTTTTTT. This codes for CASSESGGGVIRGEKLFF. The J gene is TRBJ1-4, the V gene TRBV25-1, with a tentative D call TRBD1 (6 bases). V lost 2 bases and J lost 8, with 24 bases in between. The CDR3 sequence is 18 residues long. Germline-derived CDR1 and CDR2 are MGHDK and SYGVNS.

This chain uses TRBV7-2 with TRBJ1-2; D uncertain. The V end lost 1 base, the J end lost 0 bases, and 6 bases lay between the germline ends. The germline V gene encodes CDR1 SGHTA and CDR2 FQGNSA. There are 14 residues in the CDR3. The chain's CDR3 is CASSLGSPNYGYTF. CDR3 nucleotides: TGTGCCAGCAGCTTAGGGTCGCCTAACTATGGCTACACCTTC.

About this clone: At one boundary the junction diverges from the germline segment, which might be a read error. The rearrangement joins TRBV9 to TRBJ2-6; 11 nucleotides align to TRBD1. The CDR3 loop spans 17 amino acids. Germline V CDR1 and CDR2: SGDLS, YYNGEE. This CDR3 reads CASSAKGQGELANVLTF. CDR3 coding DNA: TGTGCCAGTAGCGCAAAGGGACAGGGGGAATTAGCCAACGTCCTGACTTTC.

The chain combines TRBV6-6 with TRBJ1-1; D is uncertain. Germline CDR1 and CDR2: MNHNY and SVGAGI (reference sequence). The CDR3 contains 12 residues. Trimming cost V 6 bases and J 5 bases, with 10 bases left between them. The CDR3 is CASSQMGTEAFF. The CDR3 region has the DNA TGTGCCAGCAGCCAAATGGGGACTGAAGCTTTCTTT.

This sequence joins TRBV10-3 and TRBJ2-7; either TRBD1 or TRBD2 may supply D (5 bases each). V was trimmed by 11 bases and J by 0 bases, leaving 11 bases between them. This CDR3 comprises 12 residues. Germline values: CDR1 ENHRY, CDR2 SYGVKD. CDR3 in amino acids: CAAAGASYEQYF. CDR3 nucleotide sequence: TGTGCCGCCGCCGGGGCCTCCTACGAGCAGTACTTC.

This chain uses TRBV21-1 with TRBJ2-7; TRBD1 is the table's D call and was not checked against the DNA. TRBV21-1 is shown as a pseudogene. This CDR3 has 13 residues. CDR3 nucleotide sequence: TGTGCCAGCAGCCCAGGGCTCTTCTACGAGCAGTACTTC. Its translation is CASSPGLFYEQYF.

The chain carries TRBV10-1 and TRBJ2-5, with 7 bases identical to TRBD2. V trimming: 2 bases; J trimming: 5 bases; junction bases outside the gene matches: 5. The CDR3 runs 14 residues. Germline assignment: CDR1 WNHNN and CDR2 SYGVQD (reference sequence). This CDR3 reads CASSEGLGVETQYF. The CDR3 DNA follows: TGCGCCAGCAGTGAGGGACTAGGTGTCGAGACCCAGTACTTC.